The 8 T cell receptor beta chains in this list originate from one sample, sequenced in a study of cytomegalovirus exposure and HLA in healthy donors. Researchers ran the PCR with 60 Vbeta and 13 Jbeta primers. Here immunoSEQ multiplex PCR was the method, and the copy in TCRdb shows in-frame clones only, minus some. This sample has under 95,000 clones, with around three quarters found just once. The source material was PBMCs. These receptors were obtained from a man aged 25 to 45 in good health and CMV-seropositive.

The J gene is TRBJ1-2, the V gene TRBV6-5; D uncertain. Germline CDR1 is MNHEY and CDR2 is SVGAGI. The CDR3 is 15 amino acids. Trimming removed 6 bases from V and 4 bases from J, with 18 bases in between. CDR3 nucleotide sequence: TGTGCCAGCAGAGATCAAACGAAGGAGTTCTATGGCTACACCTTC. This codes for CASRDQTKEFYGYTF.

This chain's CDR3 is CASSSGQGMNGELFF. CDR3 in DNA: TGCGCCAGCAGCTCCGGACAGGGAATGAACGGGGAGCTGTTTTTT. V gene TRBV5-1 combines with J gene TRBJ2-2, with 8 nucleotides matching TRBD1. V lost 3 bases and J lost 7; bases outside the gene matches: 8. The germline CDR1 and CDR2 sequences are SGHRS and YFSETQ. The CDR3 spans 15 residues.

The genes are TRBV2 and TRBJ1-4, with D perhaps TRBD1 (5 bases). The CDR3 has 15 amino acids. CDR1 and CDR2 (germline): SNHLY, FYNNEI. Deletions cut 7 bases from V and 2 bases from J, with 14 bases between. The CDR3 coding sequence is TGTGCCAGCACTCGATGGGAGGGGACTAATGAAAAACTGTTTTTT. It codes for CASTRWEGTNEKLFF.

J is TRBJ1-2 and V is TRBV6-1, with D unclear. With 6 bases removed from V and 8 bases from J, the gap between germline ends came to 16 bases. The CDR3 length is 13 residues. Germline V gene lookup returns CDR1 MNHNS and CDR2 SASEGT. CDR3 region: CASSHLGGSGYTF. The CDR3 DNA reads TGTGCCAGCAGCCACTTAGGAGGGAGCGGCTACACCTTC.

In this sample, this clone turned up once. The chain uses TRBV11-3 and TRBJ2-3, with 14 positions matching TRBD2. The CDR3 totals 18 residues. Trimming took 4 bases from V and 3 from J; bases not matched to a gene: 9. Germline loops: CDR1 SGHNT, CDR2 YENEEA. The CDR3 DNA reads as TGTGCCAGCAGCTCCCGACTAGCGGGGGGGACAGGAACAGATACGCAGTATTTT. Its translation: CASSSRLAGGTGTDTQYF.

V is TRBV10-3 and J is TRBJ2-1; TRBD2 matches at 9 bases. Germline CDR1 and CDR2: ENHRY and SYGVKD. The J segment lost 6 bases and the V segment lost 2 bases, leaving 8 bases of the junction unmatched. The CDR3 is made up of 16 amino acids. The CDR3 sequence is CAISEPGGTSSNEQFF. The CDR3 coding sequence is TGTGCCATCAGTGAGCCGGGGGGGACTAGCTCCAATGAGCAGTTCTTC.

The chain uses TRBV2 and TRBJ2-3, with TRBD2 matching over 7 bases. The V gene's germline CDR1 is SNHLY and CDR2 FYNNEI. This CDR3 has 14 amino acids. J was trimmed by 2 bases and V by 10 bases; bases with no gene match: 9. The CDR3 nucleotides read TGTGCCATTAAGGCCAGCGGGAACACAGATACGCAGTATTTT. The encoded protein is CAIKASGNTDTQYF.

The chain recombines TRBV2 with TRBJ1-2; no reliable D call. The CDR3 has 13 residues. The germline V gene has CDR1 SNHLY and CDR2 FYNNEI. The V and J ends lost 7 bases and 3 bases respectively, with 12 bases between them. CDR3 bases: TGTGCCAGCACCGTGAAACGGGACTATGGCTACACCTTC. Its translation: CASTVKRDYGYTF.